Described below is a single T cell receptor beta chain sequence and its context. Its specificity is not known. Here immunoSEQ multiplex PCR was the method, and the copy in TCRdb shows in-frame clones only, minus some. Here the sample spans 140,000 or so clones, about 92% being singletons. The CDR3 consists of 16 residues. Between the trimmed V and J ends, which lost 0 bases and 1 base, there was a span of 13 bases. The germline gives CDR1 SGHDT, CDR2 YYEEEE. The sample is drawn from a study of T cell responses to AZD1222 COVID-19 vaccine. Findings of the study overall: In a largely white British group with more females than males, clonal diversity was possibly underestimated.

Sample: peripheral blood, taken 28 days after the second AZD1222 dose. V and J are TRBV5-6 and TRBJ1-1; unclear D gene. The receptor's source is an adult who received the AZD1222 COVID-19 vaccine. For the CDR3, the DNA is TGTGCCAGCAGCTTGGCGTGGCAGCCGAAGAACACTGAAGCTTTCTTT. Translated, it gives CASSLAWQPKNTEAFF.